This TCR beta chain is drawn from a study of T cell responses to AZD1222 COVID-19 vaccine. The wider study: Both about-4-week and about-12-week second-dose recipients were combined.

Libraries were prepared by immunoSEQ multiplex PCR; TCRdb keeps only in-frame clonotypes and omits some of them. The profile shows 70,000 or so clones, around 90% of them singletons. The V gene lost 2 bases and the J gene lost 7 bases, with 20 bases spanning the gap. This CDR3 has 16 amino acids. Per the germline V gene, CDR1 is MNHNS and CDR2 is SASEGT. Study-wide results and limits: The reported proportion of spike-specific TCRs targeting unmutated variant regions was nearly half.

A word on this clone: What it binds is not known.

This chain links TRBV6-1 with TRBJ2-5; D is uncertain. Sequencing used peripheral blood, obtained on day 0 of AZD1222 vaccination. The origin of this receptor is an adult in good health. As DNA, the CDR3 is TGTGCCAGCAGTGAACCCGTTTCCGGTACACTCGGGACCCAGTACTTC. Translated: CASSEPVSGTLGTQYF.